The 5 T cell receptor beta chains reported below all come from one sample, sequenced in a study of ipilimumab plus nivolumab after autologous stem cell transplantation. Repertoires were generated with immunoSEQ multiplex PCR, while TCRdb's copy carries only in-frame clones and drops some. Of 15,000 to 20,000 clones in the sample, 81% were seen once. Here the sequenced sample was PBMCs, taken in a trial of ipilimumab plus nivolumab as post-transplant consolidation. The receptors here all came from a male donor with diffuse large B-cell lymphoma.

The table lists this clone with a count of one. The chain recombines TRBV5-1 with TRBJ2-7; tentative D call: TRBD1 (5 bases). V lost 6 bases, J lost 0 bases, and 7 bases lay in between. The germline CDR1 and CDR2 sequences are SGHRS and YFSETQ. The CDR3 covers 12 residues. The CDR3: CASTDNSYEQYF. The CDR3 DNA reads TGCGCCAGCACGGACAACTCCTACGAGCAGTACTTC.

This chain uses TRBV19 with TRBJ1-2; 7 bases align to TRBD1. J was trimmed by 0 bases and V by 6 bases; bases with no gene match: 1. This CDR3 is built from 13 residues. Per germline, CDR1 LNHDA and CDR2 SQIVND (reference sequence). CDR3 in amino acids: CASSDRANYGYTF. DNA for the CDR3: TGTGCCAGTAGCGACAGGGCTAACTATGGCTACACCTTC.

V is TRBV5-6 and J is TRBJ1-2; D may be TRBD1 (6 bases). This CDR3 has 16 residues. V was pared by 6 bases and J by 0 bases, with 18 bases between. CDR1 and CDR2 from the germline V gene are SGHDT and YYEEEE. The chain's CDR3 is CASIRRPGASNYGYTF. DNA for the CDR3: TGTGCCAGCATCCGCCGGCCAGGGGCATCTAACTATGGCTACACCTTC.

This chain links TRBV27 with TRBJ2-3; D may be TRBD1 (6 bases). V was pared by 7 bases and J by 0 bases, with 14 bases between. Germline assignment: CDR1 MNHEY and CDR2 SMNVEV (reference sequence). The CDR3 loop spans 15 amino acids. The CDR3 region is CASNDRWSSTDTQYF. As DNA, the CDR3 is TGTGCCAGCAATGACAGGTGGTCGAGCACAGATACGCAGTATTTT.

The V and J genes are TRBV6-5 and TRBJ1-2; D not certain. The germline V and J ends were trimmed by 7 bases and 2 bases, with 11 bases remaining between them. Looked up from germline, CDR1 is MNHEY and CDR2 is SVGAGI. CDR3 length: 13 residues. CDR3 amino acids: CASISSGNYGYTF. The DNA for the CDR3 is TGTGCCAGCATCTCCTCGGGAAACTATGGCTACACCTTC.